This entry features one T cell receptor beta chain sequence. Its specificity is unknown. This record belongs to a study of beta chain features in type 1 diabetes. Broader study findings: Shortening of TCRB CDR3s, moderate but significant, appeared in all four CD4+ subsets of Type 1 diabetes patients.

The CDR3 has 14 residues. Trimming cost V 3 bases and J 8 bases, with 16 bases left between them. Germline-derived CDR1 and CDR2 are MDHEN and SYDVKM. Since all of the isolated RNA was reverse transcribed, expressed TCRB transcripts were what got sequenced. TCRdb keeps only in-frame clones here, not all; method: immunoSEQ multiplex PCR. The sample contains about 270,000 clones, approximately 14% of which appear only once. This TCR was sampled from a man in his thirties or forties with type 1 diabetes. V and J are TRBV28 and TRBJ1-2; D is unclear. Input material: naive CD4+ T cells from blood. This chain's CDR3 is CASSFYSLTSGYTF. CDR3 coding DNA: TGTGCCAGCAGTTTCTACAGCCTGACAAGCGGCTACACCTTC.